One sample yielded the 25 T cell receptor beta chains listed below, sequenced in a study of technical replicates of blood from a few donors. The assay was immunoSEQ multiplex PCR, and TCRdb's table has in-frame clones only and misses some. Of about 74,000 clones listed, approximately 94% are singletons. Source material: T cells isolated from PBMCs. The source is a human donor in good health.

V gene TRBV4-1 combines with J gene TRBJ2-2; 7 bases match TRBD2. Germline V lookup: CDR1 MGHRA, CDR2 YSYEKL. The V gene end was trimmed by 7 bases and the J gene end by 0 bases; junction bases not matched to a gene: 8. There are 16 residues in the CDR3. The CDR3, as DNA: TGCGCCAGCAATGTTGTAGCGGGTTCGAACACCGGGGAGCTGTTTTTT. Its translation is CASNVVAGSNTGELFF.

This clone was observed once. This rearrangement joins TRBV19 to TRBJ2-1, with 7 bases fitting TRBD2. Looked up from germline, CDR1 is LNHDA and CDR2 is SQIVND (reference sequence). The CDR3 is 13 amino acids. J lost 9 bases, V lost 2 bases, and 4 bases had no gene match. The CDR3 nucleotides read TGTGCCAGTAGTATATCAGCGGGATTTGAGCAGTTCTTC. This encodes CASSISAGFEQFF.

V is TRBV28 and J is TRBJ2-2; weak D call: TRBD1 (6 bases). Deletions cut 4 bases from V and 4 bases from J, with 19 bases between. The CDR3 sequence is 17 residues long. The V gene's germline CDR1 is MDHEN and CDR2 SYDVKM. The CDR3 DNA sequence: TGTGCCAGCAGTTATAACAGGGTTTTTTCCATCACCGGGGAGCTGTTTTTT. This translates into CASSYNRVFSITGELFF.

V gene TRBV6-5 combines with J gene TRBJ1-2; 7 nucleotides line up with TRBD1. This CDR3 has 15 amino acids. With V trimmed by 3 bases and J by 6 bases, 10 bases remained unmatched. Germline values: CDR1 MNHEY, CDR2 SVGAGI. The DNA for the CDR3 is TGTGCCAGCAGTTATATATGGCAGGGGGTAGATGGCTACACCTTC. Translation gives CASSYIWQGVDGYTF.

V usage is TRBV7-9 and J usage is TRBJ2-7; 7 nucleotides line up with TRBD2. CDR1 SEHNR and CDR2 FQNEAQ come from the germline V gene (reference sequence). The CDR3 runs 13 residues. Germline trimming cut 5 bases from V and 5 bases from J; bases unmatched to any gene: 6. This CDR3 is CASSRPGGDEQYF. The CDR3 DNA reads TGTGCCAGCAGCAGACCTGGGGGGGACGAGCAGTACTTC.

This chain uses TRBV12-5 with TRBJ2-7, with 10 positions matching TRBD2. Germline V gives CDR1 LGHNT, CDR2 FRNRAP. CDR3 length: 15 amino acids. Unmatched junction bases numbered 2, after V lost 1 base and J lost 2 bases. As DNA, the CDR3 is TGTGCTAGTGGTTTGGGGACTAGCGGACCCTACGAGCAGTACTTC. This sequence encodes CASGLGTSGPYEQYF.

This clone was seen just once. The chain combines TRBV27 with TRBJ2-7; tentatively, D is TRBD2 (6 bases). V gave up 5 bases and J gave up 5 bases, with 22 bases separating them. The CDR3 is 16 amino acids. In germline, CDR1 is MNHEY, CDR2 SMNVEV (reference sequence). The CDR3 DNA follows: TGTGCCAGCAGTCAGACACCTGGACCCCCGGGAGACGAGCAGTACTTC. Its translation: CASSQTPGPPGDEQYF.

CDR3 in DNA: TGCGCCAGCAGCTGGGATGGGGAGACTGAAGCTTTCTTT. It yields the protein CASSWDGETEAFF. J is TRBJ1-1 and V is TRBV5-1; D gene unclear. Trimming shortened V by 3 bases and J by 5 bases, and 11 bases separated the two germline ends. CDR3 size: 13 residues. Germline CDR1 SGHRS, CDR2 YFSETQ.

This clone was recorded once. The genes are TRBV19 and TRBJ1-2, with 8 bases fitting TRBD1. The CDR3 contains 14 residues. J lost 8 bases, V lost 5 bases, and 10 bases had no gene match. Germline V lookup: CDR1 LNHDA, CDR2 SQIVND (reference sequence). Here the CDR3 reads CASSVGGQGLGYTF. DNA of the CDR3: TGTGCCAGTAGTGTAGGAGGACAGGGTTTAGGCTACACCTTC.

The genes are TRBV4-1 and TRBJ2-3; 8 bases align to TRBD2. Germline CDR1 MGHRA, CDR2 YSYEKL. J lost 2 bases, V lost 3 bases, and 4 bases had no gene match. The CDR3 sequence is 15 residues long. The CDR3 nucleotides are TGCGCCAGCAGCCAGGACGGGAGGGCCACAGATACGCAGTATTTT. Translation: CASSQDGRATDTQYF.

This sequence joins TRBV7-8 and TRBJ2-7; TRBD1 might be the D (5 bases). The germline V gene encodes CDR1 SGHVS and CDR2 FQNEAQ. The CDR3 length is 13 residues. Trimming removed 0 bases at V and 3 bases at J, with 6 bases between. In nucleotides, the CDR3 is TGTGCCAGCAGCTTAGCGGGGCTCTACGAGCAGTACTTC. Amino acid sequence: CASSLAGLYEQYF.

The gene calls are TRBV2 and TRBJ1-3; 7 bases fit TRBD1. From germline, CDR1 is SNHLY and CDR2 FYNNEI. Trimming cost V 4 bases and J 8 bases; bases outside gene matches: 2. The CDR3 has 12 residues. The CDR3 DNA is TGTGCCAGCAGTGGGACAGGTGACACCATATATTTT. This sequence encodes CASSGTGDTIYF. Drawing the rest from reference TRBV2 and TRBJ1-3, the complete variable domain is EPEVTQTPSHQVTQMGQEVILRCVPISNHLYFYWYRQILGQKVEFLVSFYNNEISEKSEIFDDQFSVERPDGSNFTLKIRSTKLEDSAMYFCASSGTGDTIYFGEGSWLTVV.

The rearrangement links TRBV11-2 to TRBJ2-1, with 10 bases aligning to TRBD1. The CDR3 contains 15 residues. Germline values: CDR1 SGHAT, CDR2 FQNNGV. J lost 4 bases, V lost 3 bases, and 3 bases had no gene match. CDR3 residues: CASSFRTGGYNEQFF. The CDR3 nucleotides read TGTGCCAGCAGCTTTCGGACAGGGGGATACAATGAGCAGTTCTTC.

V and J are TRBV4-3 and TRBJ2-5, with 7 bases aligning to TRBD1. CDR3 size: 15 residues. Trimming at V came to 6 bases and at J to 5 bases, leaving 12 bases not matched to a gene. The germline gives CDR1 LGHNA, CDR2 YSLEER. CDR3 in DNA: TGCGCCAGCAGTCCAGATATTGGACAGGAGGAGACCCAGTACTTC. Its translation: CASSPDIGQEETQYF.

The genes are TRBV7-3 and TRBJ2-7; a possible D gene is TRBD1 (6 bases). This CDR3 contains 14 residues. Germline V gene data show CDR1 as SGHTA and CDR2 as FQGTGA. Deletions cut 2 bases from V and 7 bases from J, with 15 bases between. The CDR3 region has the DNA TGTGCCAGCAGCTTATTGGCAGGGGAGAGGGAGCAGTACTTC. Amino acids: CASSLLAGEREQYF. The entire variable domain, with the rest obtained from reference TRBV7-3 and TRBJ2-7, is as follows: GAGVSQTPSNKVTEKGKYVELRCDPISGHTALYWYRQSLGQGPEFLIYFQGTGAADDSGLPNDRFFAVRPEGSVSTLKIQRTERGDSAVYLCASSLLAGEREQYFGPGTRLTVT.

The chain links TRBV19 to TRBJ1-1, with a possible D match to TRBD1 (6 bases). The germline gives CDR1 LNHDA, CDR2 SQIVND (reference sequence). Trimming pared 6 bases from V and 3 bases from J, leaving 11 bases between. The CDR3 covers 13 residues. CDR3 DNA: TGTGCCAGTAGAAAACAGGGTGACACTGAAGCTTTCTTT. This translates into CASRKQGDTEAFF.

This chain joins TRBV5-1 and TRBJ1-2; TRBD1 is a possible D gene (6 bases). Per the germline V gene, CDR1 is SGHRS and CDR2 is YFSETQ. The CDR3 extends over 14 amino acids. V was cut by 0 bases and J by 8 bases, with 14 bases left in between. The CDR3 region is CASSLDREVEGYTF. In DNA, the CDR3 is TGCGCCAGCAGCTTGGACAGGGAAGTTGAGGGCTACACCTTC.

This sequence joins TRBV12-5 and TRBJ1-5; D call uncertain. The CDR3 consists of 11 residues. Germline CDR1 reads LGHNT; CDR2 reads FRNRAP. Trimming pared 6 bases from V and 5 bases from J, leaving 5 bases between. The CDR3 here is CASGHDQPQHF. The CDR3 DNA reads as TGTGCTAGTGGACACGATCAGCCCCAGCATTTT.

The V and J genes are TRBV11-2 and TRBJ1-5, with 8 bases identical to TRBD1. CDR3 length: 14 residues. From germline, CDR1 is SGHAT and CDR2 FQNNGV. With V trimmed by 3 bases and J by 7 bases, 5 bases remained unmatched. CDR3: CASSLQGAGQPQHF. The CDR3 DNA is TGTGCCAGCAGCTTGCAGGGGGCGGGACAGCCCCAGCATTTT. The variable domain in full, completed from reference TRBV11-2 and TRBJ1-5, reads EAGVAQSPRYKIIEKRQSVAFWCNPISGHATLYWYQQILGQGPKLLIQFQNNGVVDDSQLPKDRFSAERLKGVDSTLKIQPAKLEDSAVYLCASSLQGAGQPQHFGDGTRLSIL.

The J gene is TRBJ1-1, the V gene TRBV28; D remains ambiguous. Germline V gene lookup returns CDR1 MDHEN and CDR2 SYDVKM. Trimming left V 1 base short and J 1 base short, with 4 bases between. The CDR3 length is 13 residues. The CDR3 spells CASSLSQNTEAFF. The CDR3 nucleotides read TGTGCCAGCAGTTTATCCCAGAACACTGAAGCTTTCTTT.

The chain has TRBV11-1 and TRBJ2-7; D is uncertain. The CDR3 has 13 amino acids. Germline V CDR1 and CDR2: SGHAT, FQDESV (reference sequence). Trimming cost V 0 bases and J 2 bases, with 5 bases left between them. The CDR3 region is CASSLASAYEQYF. The CDR3 nucleotides read TGTGCCAGCAGCTTAGCTTCAGCCTACGAGCAGTACTTC.

This chain joins TRBV11-2 and TRBJ2-4; D gene unclear. Between the trimmed V and J ends, which lost 4 bases and 1 base, there was a span of 5 bases. CDR3 size: 13 residues. Germline CDR1 and CDR2: SGHAT and FQNNGV. The CDR3 loop reads CASSSIAKNIQYF. The CDR3 nucleotides are TGTGCCAGCAGCTCCATTGCCAAAAACATTCAGTACTTC.

CDR3 sequence reads: CASSLDSGAFF. The CDR3, as DNA: TGTGCCAGCAGCTTAGACAGTGGAGCTTTCTTT. The chain uses TRBV7-8 and TRBJ1-1, with D unclear. V was clipped by 1 base and J by 10 bases, with 7 bases between them. The germline CDR1 and CDR2 sequences are SGHVS and FQNEAQ. CDR3 length: 11 residues.

CDR3 residues: CASSHGLAYSDTQYF. CDR3 sequence (DNA): TGTGCCAGCAGCCATGGACTAGCTTATAGTGATACGCAGTATTTT. The V gene is TRBV7-3, the J gene TRBJ2-3; 8 bases match TRBD2. This CDR3 has 15 amino acids. Trimming removed 5 bases from V and 6 bases from J; junction bases left unmatched: 10. CDR1 and CDR2 (germline): SGHTA, FQGTGA.

The rearrangement links TRBV29-1 to TRBJ2-1; a weak D match, TRBD2 (5 bases). The CDR3 length is 13 residues. V was shortened by 4 bases and J by 5 bases, with 12 bases between the two germline ends. Germline CDR1 SQVTM, CDR2 ANQGSEA. The CDR3 DNA follows: TGCAGCGTTGGGGTGGGAGTAAACAATGAGCAGTTCTTC. As protein: CSVGVGVNNEQFF.